Each of the 23 T cell receptor beta chains below was sequenced from the same sample in a study of human T cells and chemical hapten exposure. The time point denotes: patch test 1, 2 weeks after DPC sensitization. The treatment denotes: therapeutic diphenylcyclopropenone sensitization with weekly scalp DPC. TCRdb analysed the RACE reads with MiXCR anew, one entry per CDR3 protein. The data contain approximately 74,000 distinct CDR3 sequences, 25% to 40% of them singletons. The sequencing here drew on whole blood, taken in connection with sensitization to the hapten diphenylcyclopropenone (DPC). These TCRs come from a man aged 40-55 years with alopecia areata. Some clones in this sample may be carry-over from other donors' samples.

The chain uses TRBV4-1 and TRBJ2-7; D gene unclear. The germline V gene encodes CDR1 MGHRA and CDR2 YSYEKL. The CDR3 is made up of 13 amino acids. Trimming pared 2 bases from V and 2 bases from J, leaving 7 bases between. Written as DNA, the CDR3 is TGCGCCAGCAGCCAATCCGACACCTACGAGCAGTACTTC. Protein product: CASSQSDTYEQYF.

CDR3 protein: CASRLQGVDTQYF. Written as DNA, the CDR3 is TGTGCCAGCAGATTACAGGGCGTGGATACGCAGTATTTT. The rearrangement uses TRBV6-5 and TRBJ2-3, with D maybe TRBD1 (6 bases). The V end was cut by 6 bases, the J end by 6 bases, with 13 bases between. CDR3 size: 13 residues. In germline, CDR1 is MNHEY, CDR2 SVGAGI.

The J gene is TRBJ1-4, the V gene TRBV7-9, with unresolved D. The CDR3 sequence is 15 residues long. V was cut by 3 bases and J by 3 bases, with 11 bases left in between. The germline V gene encodes CDR1 SEHNR and CDR2 FQNEAQ (reference sequence). The CDR3 sequence is CASSLEFGPNEKLFF. In nucleotides, the CDR3 is TGTGCCAGCAGCTTGGAGTTCGGGCCTAATGAAAAACTGTTTTTT.

This sequence joins TRBV11-2 and TRBJ2-7; D not certain. Trimming cost V 3 bases and J 5 bases, with 14 bases left between them. The germline CDR1 and CDR2 sequences are SGHAT and FQNNGV. The CDR3 is 14 amino acids. CDR3 DNA sequence: TGTGCCAGCAGCTTTCAGTCGGACCTCCACGAGCAGTACTTC. Residues: CASSFQSDLHEQYF.

The rearrangement links TRBV13 to TRBJ2-7; possible D gene TRBD2, 5 bases. The V gene lost 5 bases and the J gene lost 4 bases, with 15 bases spanning the gap. The CDR3 is 14 amino acids. CDR1 and CDR2 (germline): PRHDT, FYEKMQ (reference sequence). The CDR3 coding sequence is TGTGCCAGCAGCCCCGACTACCAAGGGTACGAGCAGTACTTC. This codes for CASSPDYQGYEQYF.

This chain links TRBV6-5 with TRBJ2-5; 7 bases align to TRBD1. The germline gives CDR1 MNHEY, CDR2 SVGAGI. The CDR3 has 16 residues. V was clipped by 2 bases and J by 5 bases; unmatched bases: 11. The DNA of the CDR3 is TGTGCCAGCAGTTACCTCCCTGAGAGGGGGCACGAGACCCAGTACTTC. Translated: CASSYLPERGHETQYF.

This chain links TRBV4-2 with TRBJ2-1; D may be TRBD1 (5 bases). The germline V gene has CDR1 LGHNA and CDR2 YNFKEQ. This CDR3 is built from 16 residues. Deletions cut 0 bases from V and 1 base from J, with 10 bases between. The DNA of the CDR3 is TGTGCCAGCAGCCAAGACCCAGGGCCTTCCTACAATGAGCAGTTCTTC. Translated, it gives CASSQDPGPSYNEQFF.

V is TRBV14 and J is TRBJ2-1, with D unclear. Germline V lookup: CDR1 SGHDN, CDR2 FVKESK. Trimming left V 4 bases short and J 6 bases short, with 10 bases between. This CDR3 has 13 amino acids. The CDR3 sequence: CASSLFSLNEQFF. In DNA form, the CDR3 reads TGTGCCAGCAGCCTCTTTTCTCTCAATGAGCAGTTCTTC.

J is TRBJ2-1 and V is TRBV2; 9 bases are a match to TRBD2. V was pared by 5 bases and J by 2 bases, with 7 bases of the junction left unmatched. The CDR3 totals 16 residues. Germline V gives CDR1 SNHLY, CDR2 FYNNEI. The CDR3 spells CASSYSSGITYNEQFF. CDR3 sequence (DNA): TGTGCCAGCAGTTATTCTAGCGGGATCACCTACAATGAGCAGTTCTTC.

This clonotype was counted a few times. The rearrangement uses TRBV7-3 and TRBJ2-3; D remains ambiguous. Germline assignment: CDR1 SGHTA and CDR2 FQGTGA. The CDR3 consists of 15 residues. Between the trimmed V and J ends, which lost 1 base and 6 bases, there was a span of 14 bases. CDR3 residues: CASSLNVDPRDTQYF. The CDR3 DNA reads as TGTGCCAGCAGCTTAAACGTGGATCCGAGGGATACGCAGTATTTT.

The V gene is TRBV14, the J gene TRBJ2-5, with D possibly TRBD1 on 5 matching bases. Deletions cut 2 bases from V and 1 base from J, with 11 bases between. CDR3 size: 15 residues. Germline V gene lookup returns CDR1 SGHDN and CDR2 FVKESK. CDR3 DNA: TGTGCCAGCAGCCAAAATAGGGGCATCCAAGAGACCCAGTACTTC. Protein product: CASSQNRGIQETQYF.

The V call is TRBV6-2 or TRBV6-3, the J call TRBJ2-7; the D is unclear. Trimming took off 8 bases at V and 3 bases at J, with 14 bases between the two ends. The germline gives CDR1 MNHEY, CDR2 SVGEGT. The CDR3 is made up of 13 amino acids. CDR3 nucleotide sequence: TGTGCCAGCGGGTCCGAAGCTTACTACGAGCAGTACTTC. It yields the protein CASGSEAYYEQYF.

V gene TRBV20-1 combines with J gene TRBJ1-1; D might be TRBD1 (5 bases). Trimming took 3 bases from V and 2 from J, leaving 16 bases between them. This CDR3 comprises 15 residues. In germline, CDR1 is DFQATT, CDR2 SNEGSKA (reference sequence). The CDR3 DNA reads as TGCAGTGCTAGCACCGGGACGGCAGTTAACACTGAAGCTTTCTTT. Amino acids: CSASTGTAVNTEAFF.

V is TRBV5-1 and J is TRBJ2-5; 11 nucleotides match TRBD1. The V gene's germline CDR1 is SGHRS and CDR2 YFSETQ. J was trimmed by 2 bases and V by 4 bases; bases with no gene match: 7. There are 16 residues in the CDR3. The CDR3 nucleotides are TGCGCCAGCAGCAAGGGAGGGACAGGGGGGCAAGAGACCCAGTACTTC. Its translation: CASSKGGTGGQETQYF.

The rearrangement joins TRBV28 to TRBJ2-3, with D hard to call. Germline CDR1 reads MDHEN; CDR2 reads SYDVKM. V lost 6 bases and J lost 0, with 4 bases in between. The CDR3 has 12 residues. The CDR3 spells CASRSSTDTQYF. The CDR3 DNA reads as TGTGCCAGCAGAAGTAGCACAGATACGCAGTATTTT.

This chain joins TRBV12-3 or TRBV12-4 and TRBJ2-1, with 7 positions matching TRBD1. This CDR3 has 14 amino acids. V trimming: 5 bases; J trimming: 3 bases; junction bases outside the gene matches: 4. The CDR3 region is CASSPRDSYNEQFF. DNA of the CDR3: TGTGCCAGCAGTCCTCGGGACAGCTACAATGAGCAGTTCTTC.

This clonotype has more than one count but fewer than ten. The rearrangement uses TRBV5-1 and TRBJ2-5; tentative D call: TRBD2 (6 bases). This CDR3 region has 14 residues. Germline V lookup: CDR1 SGHRS, CDR2 YFSETQ. V was shortened by 4 bases and J by 3 bases, with 13 bases between the two germline ends. This chain's CDR3 is CASSPESGEETQYF. CDR3 coding DNA: TGCGCCAGCAGCCCTGAATCGGGGGAAGAGACCCAGTACTTC.

This clonotype has at least ten counts. This chain links TRBV11-1 with TRBJ1-1; unclear D gene. CDR1 and CDR2 from the germline V gene are SGHAT and FQDESV (reference sequence). The CDR3 runs to 15 residues. Between the trimmed V and J ends, which lost 5 bases and 0 bases, there was a span of 13 bases. CDR3 nucleotide sequence: TGTGCCAGCAGCCCCCGGGAAGGGCTGAACACTGAAGCTTTCTTT. This gives the protein CASSPREGLNTEAFF.

This chain joins TRBV7-2 and TRBJ2-5, with D hard to call. The V end was cut by 2 bases, the J end by 5 bases, with 6 bases between. The CDR3 contains 12 residues. The germline CDR1 and CDR2 sequences are SGHTA and FQGNSA. DNA of the CDR3: TGTGCCAGCAGCTTAATCCTGGAGACCCAGTACTTC. It yields the protein CASSLILETQYF.

This clonotype was observed once. The rearrangement links TRBV3-1 to TRBJ2-2; 7 bases map to TRBD2. Germline V gene sequence: CDR1 LGHDT, CDR2 YNNKEL (reference sequence). V dropped 4 bases and J dropped 3; count of bases not matched to a gene: 2. The CDR3 loop spans 14 amino acids. This CDR3 is CASSRAGDTGELFF. The CDR3 region has the DNA TGTGCCAGCAGCCGTGCGGGAGACACCGGGGAGCTGTTTTTT.

This clonotype was found many times. The chain links TRBV10-3 to TRBJ2-7, with D unresolved. The V end was cut by 10 bases, the J end by 0 bases, with 13 bases between. The CDR3 contains 13 residues. Germline V gives CDR1 ENHRY, CDR2 SYGVKD. DNA for the CDR3: TGTGCCACCGGCAGTACGAGCTCCTACGAGCAGTACTTC. The encoded protein is CATGSTSSYEQYF.

This clonotype was counted between two and nine times. V and J are TRBV28 and TRBJ2-1; D is possibly TRBD1 (6 bases). Germline CDR1 MDHEN, CDR2 SYDVKM. V was shortened by 2 bases and J by 5 bases, with 13 bases between the two germline ends. The CDR3 loop spans 15 amino acids. CDR3 amino acids: CASSLGRGRHNEQFF. CDR3 in DNA: TGTGCCAGCAGTTTAGGCAGGGGTCGGCACAATGAGCAGTTCTTC.

In this sample, this clonotype turned up a few times. This chain links TRBV7-2 with TRBJ2-3; the D gene is possibly TRBD2 (6 bases). V gave up 1 base and J gave up 4 bases, with 12 bases separating them. CDR1 is SGHTA and CDR2 is FQGNSA in the germline V gene. This CDR3 comprises 15 residues. CDR3 amino acids: CASSLGRGTADTQYF. The DNA for the CDR3 is TGTGCCAGCAGCTTAGGTCGCGGGACCGCAGATACGCAGTATTTT.